The 3 T cell receptor beta chains below come from one sample, sequenced in a study of cytomegalovirus exposure and HLA in healthy donors. Libraries were prepared by immunoSEQ multiplex PCR; TCRdb keeps only in-frame clonotypes and omits some of them. The table has 150,000 to 200,000 clones, roughly 86% seen once. Material: PBMCs. These receptors originate from a man aged 18-30 years in good health and CMV-seropositive.

The chain combines TRBV7-2 with TRBJ2-7, with D unclear. The CDR3 extends over 13 amino acids. V was clipped by 1 base and J by 6 bases, with 10 bases between them. Looked up from germline, CDR1 is SGHTA and CDR2 is FQGNSA. The CDR3 reads CASSLEARSEQYF. DNA of the CDR3: TGTGCCAGCAGCTTAGAAGCTAGAAGCGAGCAGTACTTC.

The rearrangement uses TRBV5-5 and TRBJ1-1, with D possibly being TRBD1 (5 bases). With 4 bases removed from V and 0 bases from J, the gap between germline ends came to 13 bases. The length of the CDR3 is 15 residues. Germline assignment: CDR1 SGHKS and CDR2 YYEKEE (reference sequence). In DNA, the CDR3 is TGTGCCAGCAGCATCCGAGACAGACTGAACACTGAAGCTTTCTTT. It yields the protein CASSIRDRLNTEAFF.

The table lists this clone with a count of one. This sequence joins TRBV4-1 and TRBJ2-2, with 13 nucleotides matching TRBD2. The V and J ends lost 4 bases and 3 bases, in that order; junction bases with no gene match: 5. The CDR3 extends over 17 amino acids. Germline values: CDR1 MGHRA, CDR2 YSYEKL. CDR3 bases: TGCGCCAGCAGCCTAACTAGCGGGAGGGCGGACACCGGGGAGCTGTTTTTT. It yields the protein CASSLTSGRADTGELFF.